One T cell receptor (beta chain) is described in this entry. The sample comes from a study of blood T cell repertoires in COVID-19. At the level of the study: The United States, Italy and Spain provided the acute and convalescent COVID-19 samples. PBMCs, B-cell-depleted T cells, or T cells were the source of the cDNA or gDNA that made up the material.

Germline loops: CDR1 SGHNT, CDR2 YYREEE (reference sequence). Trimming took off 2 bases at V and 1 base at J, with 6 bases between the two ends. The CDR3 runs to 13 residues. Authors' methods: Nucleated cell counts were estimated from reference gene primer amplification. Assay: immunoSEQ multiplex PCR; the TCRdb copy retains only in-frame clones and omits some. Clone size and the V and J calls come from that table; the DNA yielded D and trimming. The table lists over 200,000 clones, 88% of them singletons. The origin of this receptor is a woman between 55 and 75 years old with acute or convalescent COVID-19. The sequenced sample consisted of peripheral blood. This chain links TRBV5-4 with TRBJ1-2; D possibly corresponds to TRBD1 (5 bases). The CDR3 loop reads CASSLDSNYGYTF. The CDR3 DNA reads TGTGCCAGCAGCTTAGACAGTAACTATGGCTACACCTTC. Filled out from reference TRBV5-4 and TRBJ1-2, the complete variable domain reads ETGVTQSPTHLIKTRGQQVTLRCSSQSGHNTVSWYQQALGQGPQFIFQYYREEENGRGNFPPRFSGLQFPNYSSELNVNALELDDSALYLCASSLDSNYGYTFGSGTRLTVV.